One sample yielded the 26 T cell receptor beta chains listed below, sequenced in a study of early T cells in non-severe SARS-CoV-2 infection. TCRdb processed the 5' RACE reads anew with MiXCR; each CDR3 protein has one entry. The sample has 29,000 or so distinct CDR3 sequences, approximately 4.8% seen once. Sequences were obtained from whole blood. The origin of the receptors is an adult who was a healthcare worker with PCR-confirmed SARS-CoV-2 infection or an uninfected control (not recorded which).

J is TRBJ2-1 and V is TRBV7-8; 14 nucleotides agree with TRBD2. CDR3 size: 22 residues. The germline V gene encodes CDR1 SGHVS and CDR2 FQNEAQ. V shed 2 bases and J 4 bases; nucleotides not matched to a gene: 19. The DNA of the CDR3 is TGTGCCAGCAGCTTAATACCACCGGGACTAGCGGGAGTCCGTGAACAATACAATGAGCAGTTCTTC. This translates into CASSLIPPGLAGVREQYNEQFF.

This clonotype has ten or more counts. The V gene is TRBV20-1, the J gene TRBJ1-6; 8 nucleotides agree with TRBD1. Germline V CDR1 and CDR2: DFQATT, SNEGSKA (reference sequence). The CDR3 covers 15 residues. V shed 5 bases and J 7 bases; nucleotides not matched to a gene: 10. The CDR3: CSASSDRVLNSPLHF. Written as DNA, the CDR3 is TGCAGTGCTTCGTCGGACAGGGTGTTGAATTCACCCCTCCACTTT.

This clonotype showed up just a few times. This chain connects TRBV27 to TRBJ2-7, with 8 bases matching TRBD1. Per germline, CDR1 MNHEY and CDR2 SMNVEV (reference sequence). After removal of 2 bases from V and 4 bases from J, the junction contained 1 base not matched to a gene. The CDR3 covers 13 residues. The CDR3 is CASSLTGGYEQYF. The CDR3 DNA is TGTGCCAGCAGTTTAACAGGGGGATACGAGCAGTACTTC.

Many counts were recorded for this clonotype. The rearrangement uses TRBV7-2 and TRBJ2-1, with a possible D match to TRBD2 (6 bases). V was shortened by 1 base and J by 5 bases, with 12 bases between the two germline ends. CDR1 is SGHTA, CDR2 FQGNSA, per germline. This CDR3 has 15 amino acids. The CDR3: CASSLVAVRNNEQFF. Here the CDR3 DNA reads TGTGCCAGCAGCTTAGTAGCGGTCAGAAACAATGAGCAGTTCTTC.

This clonotype was detected ten times or more. DNA for the CDR3: TGTGCCAGCATTCTGGGCCCTTATAGCAATCAGCCCCAGCATTTT. Protein: CASILGPYSNQPQHF. V and J are TRBV6-1 and TRBJ1-5; no clear D. This CDR3 spans 15 amino acids. Deletions cut 7 bases from V and 0 bases from J, with 13 bases between. Germline CDR1 and CDR2: MNHNS and SASEGT.

This clonotype was detected ten times or more. V usage is TRBV14 and J usage is TRBJ1-1; D not certain. The V end lost 4 bases, the J end lost 11 bases, and 17 bases lay between the germline ends. CDR1 and CDR2 (germline): SGHDN, FVKESK. The CDR3 extends over 13 amino acids. CDR3 sequence (DNA): TGTGCCAGCAGCCTTCAGTTTGGCCGGAGGGCTTTCTTT. Translated, it gives CASSLQFGRRAFF.

This clonotype has at least ten counts. V and J are TRBV3-1 and TRBJ2-7; D gene uncertain. Germline CDR1 is LGHDT and CDR2 is YNNKEL (reference sequence). Trimming pared 0 bases from V and 6 bases from J, leaving 12 bases between. CDR3 size: 14 residues. The CDR3 sequence: CASSQEPTVSEQYF. CDR3 sequence (DNA): TGTGCCAGCAGCCAAGAACCAACAGTGTCCGAGCAGTACTTC.

This clonotype was recorded many times. The CDR3 sequence: CASGVGNIQYF. CDR3 coding DNA: TGTGCCAGCGGAGTAGGCAACATTCAGTACTTC. The chain has TRBV6-1 and TRBJ2-4; unclear D gene. The CDR3 contains 11 residues. The germline CDR1 and CDR2 sequences are MNHNS and SASEGT. The V gene lost 8 bases and the J gene lost 7 bases, with 9 bases spanning the gap.

At least ten counts were recorded for this clonotype. The V and J genes are TRBV28 and TRBJ2-7, with D perhaps matching TRBD1 (6 bases). V was trimmed by 5 bases and J by 4 bases, leaving 9 bases between them. This CDR3 spans 12 amino acids. Germline CDR1 and CDR2: MDHEN and SYDVKM. CDR3 sequence: CASSDTGYEQYF. CDR3 nucleotides: TGTGCCAGCAGTGACACAGGGTACGAGCAGTACTTC.

The V gene is TRBV18, the J gene TRBJ2-3, with D perhaps matching TRBD1 (5 bases). The V gene's germline CDR1 is KGHSH and CDR2 LQKENI. The V end was cut by 3 bases, the J end by 4 bases, with 14 bases between. There are 15 residues in the CDR3. CDR3 bases: TGTGCCAGCTCACCCCAATTGCAGGGCGCAGATACGCAGTATTTT. This codes for CASSPQLQGADTQYF.

This clonotype was picked up many times. The rearrangement links TRBV6-2 or TRBV6-3 to TRBJ2-7; D is uncertain. Germline assignment: CDR1 MNHEY and CDR2 SVGEGT. Trimming left V 2 bases short and J 5 bases short, with 4 bases between. The CDR3 length is 11 residues. The CDR3 loop reads CASSYLDEQYF. The CDR3 bases are TGTGCCAGCAGTTACCTGGACGAGCAGTACTTC.

This clonotype was observed many times. The chain links TRBV25-1 to TRBJ2-5, with 9 bases that match TRBD2. CDR1 MGHDK and CDR2 SYGVNS come from the germline V gene. With 2 bases clipped from V and 1 base from J, the junction kept 5 bases outside the gene matches. The CDR3 sequence is 16 residues long. The CDR3 region has the DNA TGTGCCAGCAGTGAACGTGGGACTAGCCTCCAAGAGACCCAGTACTTC. This encodes CASSERGTSLQETQYF.

This clonotype appeared many times. The chain employs TRBV6-2 or TRBV6-3 and TRBJ2-1; 9 bases fit TRBD2. This CDR3 region has 15 residues. V shed 0 bases and J 13 bases; nucleotides not matched to a gene: 10. Germline V lookup: CDR1 MNHEY, CDR2 SVGEGT. In nucleotides, the CDR3 is TGTGCCAGCAGTTACTCGTCGGTAGCGGGAGAATATCAGTTCTTC. Amino acid sequence: CASSYSSVAGEYQFF.

This clonotype occurred many times. The CDR3 reads CASSLTRAGVRVGTGELFF. The CDR3 coding sequence is TGTGCCAGCAGCTTAACCCGAGCGGGAGTAAGGGTTGGGACCGGGGAGCTGTTTTTT. The rearrangement joins TRBV7-8 to TRBJ2-2; 8 bases map to TRBD2. The germline CDR1 and CDR2 sequences are SGHVS and FQNEAQ. The CDR3 is 19 residues long. V lost 2 bases and J lost 5; bases outside the gene matches: 16.

This clonotype was seen only a few times. The chain combines TRBV2 with TRBJ2-7; D call uncertain. Germline V CDR1 and CDR2: SNHLY, FYNNEI. This CDR3 is 11 amino acids long. V lost 6 bases, J lost 4 bases, and 7 bases lay in between. CDR3 in DNA: TGTGCCAGCAGCTTACGATACGAGCAGTACTTC. It specifies CASSLRYEQYF. The variable domain in full, completed from reference TRBV2 and TRBJ2-7, reads EPEVTQTPSHQVTQMGQEVILRCVPISNHLYFYWYRQILGQKVEFLVSFYNNEISEKSEIFDDQFSVERPDGSNFTLKIRSTKLEDSAMYFCASSLRYEQYFGPGTRLTVT.

The chain uses TRBV28 and TRBJ1-1, with no clear D. The CDR3 sequence is 15 residues long. Germline V gene data show CDR1 as MDHEN and CDR2 as SYDVKM. Trimming left V 2 bases short and J 1 base short, with 11 bases between. CDR3 nucleotides: TGTGCCAGCAGTTTAAGTGGGCCTCCGAACACTGAAGCTTTCTTT. Residues: CASSLSGPPNTEAFF.

This clonotype was counted ten times or more. The chain uses TRBV6-2 or TRBV6-3 and TRBJ2-2, with a weak D call TRBD1 (6 bases). CDR1 and CDR2 (germline): MNHEY, SVGEGT. Between the trimmed V and J ends, which lost 5 bases and 2 bases, there was a span of 9 bases. The CDR3 is made up of 14 amino acids. The CDR3 DNA reads TGTGCCAGCAGTAAGACAGGAAACACCGGGGAGCTGTTTTTT. Translating gives CASSKTGNTGELFF.

This clonotype occurred a few times. V is TRBV3-1 and J is TRBJ2-1; the D is unclear. The CDR3 covers 12 residues. Germline CDR1 and CDR2: LGHDT and YNNKEL (reference sequence). V gave up 6 bases and J gave up 6 bases, with 9 bases separating them. Here the CDR3 reads CASSVVSNEQFF. DNA of the CDR3: TGTGCCAGCAGTGTCGTATCCAATGAGCAGTTCTTC.

Many counts were recorded for this clonotype. J is TRBJ2-3 and V is TRBV20-1; D remains ambiguous. Between the trimmed V and J ends, which lost 3 bases and 6 bases, there was a span of 16 bases. Germline V gene sequence: CDR1 DFQATT, CDR2 SNEGSKA (reference sequence). The length of the CDR3 is 14 residues. The CDR3 loop reads CSARRSKGQDTQYF. CDR3 in DNA: TGCAGTGCTAGGAGGTCGAAGGGTCAGGATACGCAGTATTTT.

There are many counts of this clonotype. This rearrangement joins TRBV2 to TRBJ1-1, with D unclear. V lost 4 bases and J lost 6, with 12 bases in between. This CDR3 has 13 amino acids. Germline-derived CDR1 and CDR2 are SNHLY and FYNNEI. CDR3 region: CASSAQQTSEAFF. CDR3 nucleotide sequence: TGTGCCAGCAGTGCTCAGCAGACTTCTGAAGCTTTCTTT. The whole variable domain, filled in from reference TRBV2 and TRBJ1-1, reads EPEVTQTPSHQVTQMGQEVILRCVPISNHLYFYWYRQILGQKVEFLVSFYNNEISEKSEIFDDQFSVERPDGSNFTLKIRSTKLEDSAMYFCASSAQQTSEAFFGQGTRLTVV.

There are many counts of this clonotype. V usage is TRBV12-3 or TRBV12-4 and J usage is TRBJ2-1, with 7 nucleotides matching TRBD1. J gave up 0 bases and V 6 bases, and 2 bases lay outside the gene matches. There are 14 residues in the CDR3. In nucleotides, the CDR3 is TGTGCCAGCAGGACAGGGAGCTCCTACAATGAGCAGTTCTTC. It encodes CASRTGSSYNEQFF.

This clonotype was picked up many times. The CDR3: CASSFLSVQVFTDTQYF. In nucleotides, the CDR3 is TGTGCCAGCAGCTTTCTTTCAGTACAGGTTTTCACAGATACGCAGTATTTT. The rearrangement uses TRBV7-9 and TRBJ2-3; possibly TRBD1 for D (5 bases). Germline lookup yields CDR1 SEHNR and CDR2 FQNEAQ (reference sequence). The CDR3 totals 17 residues. Trimming removed 3 bases at V and 2 bases at J, with 18 bases between.

In its sample, this clonotype was seen many times. This chain joins TRBV29-1 and TRBJ2-3; D not resolved. CDR1 is SQVTM, CDR2 ANQGSEA, per germline. The V end lost 1 base, the J end lost 2 bases, and 10 bases lay between the germline ends. The CDR3 spans 14 residues. CDR3 loop: CSVEGAIYTDTQYF. Here the CDR3 DNA reads TGCAGCGTTGAAGGGGCCATATACACAGATACGCAGTATTTT.

This clonotype appeared many times. This chain connects TRBV7-9 to TRBJ2-7, with D perhaps matching TRBD2 (6 bases). Germline V gene data show CDR1 as SEHNR and CDR2 as FQNEAQ (reference sequence). This CDR3 has 13 residues. Trimming stripped 5 bases from V and 9 bases from J, with 17 bases between. CDR3 nucleotides: TGTGCCAGCAGCGTTTCGGGGGTCCCTCGGCAGTACTTC. Protein: CASSVSGVPRQYF.

This clonotype was observed at least ten times. The gene calls are TRBV27 and TRBJ1-2; D not certain. V was pared by 2 bases and J by 4 bases, with 14 bases between. CDR3 length: 15 residues. Germline V lookup: CDR1 MNHEY, CDR2 SMNVEV (reference sequence). DNA for the CDR3: TGTGCCAGCAGTTTAACCGGTCTGGGGTTCTATGGCTACACCTTC. Encoded protein: CASSLTGLGFYGYTF.

This clonotype was observed many times. The chain carries TRBV6-6 and TRBJ1-5; no clear D. Trimming removed 0 bases from V and 0 bases from J, with 6 bases in between. CDR3 length equals 15 residues. Germline V gives CDR1 MNHNY, CDR2 SVGAGI (reference sequence). The CDR3 DNA follows: TGTGCCAGCAGTTACTCCTCAAATAGCAATCAGCCCCAGCATTTT. Protein sequence: CASSYSSNSNQPQHF.